Only a few counts were recorded for the clone carrying this T cell receptor beta chain. No antigen is known for it. Repertoires were generated with immunoSEQ multiplex PCR, while TCRdb's copy carries only in-frame clones and drops some. The sample records under 15,000 clones, about 90% being singletons. This sample was included in a study of STAT3 mutations in large granular lymphocyte leukemia. Across the study: Over half of T-LGLL patients had one or more immunosuppressive regimens.

The study, taken as a whole, reports: Every T-cell large granular lymphocyte leukemia patient had at least one immunodominant TCR beta clonotype. Clonal expansion was inferred from other time points because no sample existed at each clone's first appearance. TCR clonotype switching after therapy occurred in about 30% of the 18 patients.

The sequence was collected from a human donor with T large granular lymphocyte leukemia. Some clones in this sample may be carry-over from other donors' samples. The sample was PBMCs.

The DNA of the CDR3 is TGTGCCAGCAGCTTATCTTTCGCCGGGGAGCTGTTTTTT. It yields the protein CASSLSFAGELFF. V and J are TRBV7-6 and TRBJ2-2, with D unresolved. CDR3 length equals 13 residues. Looked up from germline, CDR1 is SGHVS and CDR2 is FNYEAQ. Trimming took 2 bases from V and 6 from J, leaving 7 bases between them.